Presented here are 21 T cell receptor beta chains from one specimen sequenced in a study of T cell repertoires in cytomegalovirus infection. Via MiXCR, TCRdb re-called the reads, giving one row per CDR3 protein. In the table there are 200,000 or so distinct CDR3 sequences, 28% of which are singletons. The sample comprised PBMCs. Receptor source: a human donor in good health (CMV status not recorded). Some clones in this sample may be carry-over from other donors' samples.

This clonotype was counted a few times. This chain links TRBV7-2 with TRBJ2-3; 8 nucleotides align to TRBD2. Germline trimming cut 3 bases from V and 4 bases from J; bases unmatched to any gene: 6. The CDR3 is made up of 15 amino acids. Germline loops: CDR1 SGHTA, CDR2 FQGNSA. CDR3 region: CASSFGSGVADTQYF. In DNA form, the CDR3 reads TGTGCCAGCAGCTTTGGTAGCGGGGTAGCAGATACGCAGTATTTT.

This clonotype was observed once. A clone one base away is much larger, so this may be a read error. J is TRBJ1-3 and V is TRBV10-3, with D possibly TRBD1 on 5 matching bases. The CDR3 is 13 amino acids. CDR1 is ENHRY, CDR2 SYGVKD, per germline. Between the trimmed V and J ends, which lost 8 bases and 0 bases, there was a span of 8 bases. CDR3 nucleotides: TGTGCCATCCGGGACTACTCTGGAAACACCATATATTTT. This codes for CAIRDYSGNTIYF.

This clonotype appeared a few times. The chain has TRBV5-5 and TRBJ2-3; D remains unclear. The CDR3 spans 13 residues. Looked up from germline, CDR1 is SGHKS and CDR2 is YYEKEE (reference sequence). Trimming removed 5 bases from V and 1 base from J, with 8 bases in between. CDR3 nucleotides: TGTGCCAGCAGTATTAGGGGCACAGATACGCAGTATTTT. Its translation is CASSIRGTDTQYF.

This sequence joins TRBV12-3 or TRBV12-4 and TRBJ1-2, with 11 bases fitting TRBD1. The CDR3 runs to 13 residues. The J segment lost 7 bases and the V segment lost 5 bases, leaving 3 bases of the junction unmatched. The DNA of the CDR3 is TGTGCCAGCAGTCCGGGACAGGGGGGTGGCTACACCTTC. Its protein product is CASSPGQGGGYTF.

The chain links TRBV19 to TRBJ1-2; D ambiguous. Trimming stripped 7 bases from V and 2 bases from J, with 8 bases between. This CDR3 is 12 amino acids long. Germline V CDR1 and CDR2: LNHDA, SQIVND (reference sequence). This CDR3 reads CASTGENYGYTF. The CDR3 DNA reads TGTGCCAGTACCGGGGAAAACTATGGCTACACCTTC.

The chain employs TRBV29-1 and TRBJ2-5; perhaps TRBD2 as D (6 bases). Germline V gene sequence: CDR1 SQVTM, CDR2 ANQGSEA. This CDR3 spans 14 amino acids. V was shortened by 4 bases and J by 4 bases, with 16 bases between the two germline ends. The CDR3 here is CSVAARGVRETQYF. CDR3 coding DNA: TGCAGCGTTGCAGCTCGCGGGGTGCGAGAGACCCAGTACTTC.

This clonotype turned up a few times. The V and J genes are TRBV12-3 or TRBV12-4 and TRBJ1-4; D gene ambiguous. The CDR3 runs 14 residues. The V and J ends lost 3 bases and 8 bases respectively, with 13 bases between them. CDR3 bases: TGTGCCAGCAGTTTTGCAGGCGGCGGAGAAAAACTGTTTTTT. Protein: CASSFAGGGEKLFF.

This clonotype was observed a few times. The chain couples TRBV7-2 to TRBJ2-4, with D uncertain. Trimming removed 2 bases from V and 5 bases from J, with 7 bases in between. The CDR3 spans 13 residues. Germline assignment: CDR1 SGHTA and CDR2 FQGNSA. CDR3 loop: CASSLRRQNIQYF. CDR3 DNA: TGTGCCAGCAGCTTACGGCGGCAAAACATTCAGTACTTC.

This clonotype was observed a few times. V is TRBV20-1 and J is TRBJ2-3, with no clear D. Between the trimmed V and J ends, which lost 2 bases and 2 bases, there was a span of 11 bases. This CDR3 is built from 14 residues. In germline, CDR1 is DFQATT, CDR2 SNEGSKA (reference sequence). CDR3 DNA sequence: TGCAGTGCTAGACTACCACAGAACACAGATACGCAGTATTTT. Its protein product is CSARLPQNTDTQYF.

This chain links TRBV11-3 with TRBJ1-2; D might be TRBD1 (5 bases). The CDR3 totals 14 residues. From germline, CDR1 is SGHNT and CDR2 YENEEA. V dropped 4 bases and J dropped 6 bases, with 15 bases sitting between them. The CDR3 loop reads CASSSGEGPDGYTF. As DNA, the CDR3 is TGTGCCAGCAGCTCGGGGGAAGGACCGGATGGCTACACCTTC.

The chain recombines TRBV2 with TRBJ1-3; no firm D call. V lost 7 bases to trimming and J lost 0 bases, with 13 bases between them. The CDR3 is 15 residues long. Germline values: CDR1 SNHLY, CDR2 FYNNEI. CDR3: CASNGREFSGNTIYF. The CDR3 bases are TGTGCCAGCAACGGAAGGGAGTTCTCTGGAAACACCATATATTTT.

V gene TRBV7-6 combines with J gene TRBJ2-7, with D hard to call. Trimming took off 4 bases at V and 5 bases at J, with 9 bases between the two ends. From germline, CDR1 is SGHVS and CDR2 FNYEAQ. The CDR3 totals 12 residues. The CDR3 sequence is CASSSQWDEQYF. CDR3 bases: TGTGCCAGCAGCTCCCAGTGGGACGAGCAGTACTTC.

The rearrangement joins TRBV2 to TRBJ1-6; perhaps TRBD1 as D (5 bases). Germline V gives CDR1 SNHLY, CDR2 FYNNEI. The V gene lost 6 bases and the J gene lost 9 bases, with 12 bases spanning the gap. The CDR3 covers 13 residues. The CDR3 protein is CASRTDRSSPLHF. CDR3 bases: TGTGCCAGCAGAACCGACAGATCTTCACCCCTCCACTTT.

The chain joins TRBV4-1 to TRBJ1-5; D gene uncertain. Germline V gene lookup returns CDR1 MGHRA and CDR2 YSYEKL. The V and J ends lost 1 base and 2 bases respectively, with 6 bases between them. CDR3 size: 14 residues. The CDR3 nucleotides are TGCGCCAGCAGCCAAGTTGAAGGCAATCAGCCCCAGCATTTT. Translating gives CASSQVEGNQPQHF.

The rearrangement uses TRBV2 and TRBJ2-1; possibly TRBD1 or TRBD2 for D (5 bases each). Germline-derived CDR1 and CDR2 are SNHLY and FYNNEI. The V and J ends lost 4 bases and 4 bases respectively, with 14 bases between them. The CDR3 has 15 amino acids. The CDR3 DNA reads TGTGCCAGCAGTGCTGGGACCAGACAATACAATGAGCAGTTCTTC. It specifies CASSAGTRQYNEQFF.

This clonotype was counted many times. This chain connects TRBV7-9 to TRBJ1-4; D is undetermined. CDR1 and CDR2 (germline): SEHNR, FQNEAQ (reference sequence). The CDR3 consists of 13 residues. V was trimmed by 2 bases and J by 5 bases, leaving 6 bases between them. CDR3 sequence: CASSLPENEKLFF. In DNA, the CDR3 is TGTGCCAGCAGCTTACCTGAAAATGAAAAACTGTTTTTT.

CDR3 DNA sequence: TGTGCCAGCAGTTCGAGGACAGCCCCATCCTCGGGGGGAAACACCATATATTTT. Translated: CASSSRTAPSSGGNTIYF. This chain connects TRBV6-6 to TRBJ1-3; perhaps TRBD1 as D (6 bases). From germline, CDR1 is MNHNY and CDR2 SVGAGI (reference sequence). This CDR3 spans 18 amino acids. V dropped 4 bases and J dropped 4 bases, with 23 bases sitting between them.

Only a few counts were recorded for this clonotype. The chain employs TRBV7-3 and TRBJ1-6; no clear D gene. Looked up from germline, CDR1 is SGHTA and CDR2 is FQGTGA. The CDR3 has 13 residues. V shed 5 bases and J shed 10 bases, with 12 bases lying between them. CDR3 DNA: TGTGCCAGCAGCCCGGGTCCGATGTCACCCCTCCACTTT. Protein: CASSPGPMSPLHF.

This clonotype was counted a single time. An end of the junction does not agree with germline; a read error may underlie this. V usage is TRBV7-6 and J usage is TRBJ2-3; 8 bases fit TRBD1. The CDR3 spans 18 residues. Per germline, CDR1 SGHVS and CDR2 FNYEAQ. Written as DNA, the CDR3 is TGTGCCGGCAGCTTAGCCAGATCGGCTACAGGGGGAAAAGATACGCAGTATTTT. Translating gives CAGSLARSATGGKDTQYF.

CDR3 sequence: CASSGTFSYNEQFF. DNA for the CDR3: TGCGCCAGCTCCGGGACGTTCTCCTACAATGAGCAGTTCTTC. This rearrangement joins TRBV10-1 to TRBJ2-1, with D perhaps assigned TRBD1 or TRBD2 (5 bases each). CDR3 length: 14 residues. Trimming took off 8 bases at V and 0 bases at J, with 11 bases between the two ends. The V gene's germline CDR1 is WNHNN and CDR2 SYGVQD (reference sequence).

This clonotype turned up a few times. The J gene is TRBJ1-1, the V gene TRBV7-9; no reliable D call. Germline values: CDR1 SEHNR, CDR2 FQNEAQ (reference sequence). V lost 5 bases and J 2 bases, leaving 12 bases between the germline ends. The CDR3 is 14 residues long. CDR3 loop: CASSPSVGNTEAFF. CDR3 nucleotides: TGTGCCAGCAGCCCTAGCGTTGGTAACACTGAAGCTTTCTTT.